These 4 T cell receptor beta chains originate from one sample sequenced in a study of CD8 T cells in Susac syndrome. RNA in amounts of roughly 0.5 to 1 ug was reverse transcribed with random hexamers. A single record per CDR3 protein comes from TCRdb applying MiXCR to the immunoSEQ multiplex PCR reads. The data contain tens of thousands of distinct CDR3 sequences, 85% to 95% of them singletons. What was sequenced was CD8+ T cells from PBMCs. The receptors were gathered from a human donor with Susac syndrome.

This clonotype was seen a few times. The V gene is TRBV7-9, the J gene TRBJ2-3; D gene uncertain. From germline, CDR1 is SEHNR and CDR2 FQNEAQ (reference sequence). The V end lost 5 bases, the J end lost 2 bases, and 2 bases lay between the germline ends. The CDR3 is 11 residues long. Here the CDR3 reads CASSPTDTQYF. As DNA, the CDR3 is TGTGCCAGCAGCCCCACAGATACGCAGTATTTT.

The chain is built from TRBV29-1 and TRBJ2-4, with D tentatively TRBD2 (5 bases). Germline CDR1 and CDR2: SQVTM and ANQGSEA. V was clipped by 6 bases and J by 0 bases, with 15 bases between them. This CDR3 has 15 residues. The CDR3 nucleotides are TGCAGCGTCCACGAAGGAGGTTTAGCCAAAAACATTCAGTACTTC. Translated, it gives CSVHEGGLAKNIQYF.

This clonotype has only one observation. The V gene is TRBV9, the J gene TRBJ2-5; D call uncertain. V was cut by 3 bases and J by 2 bases, with 8 bases left in between. The CDR3 loop spans 13 amino acids. Germline assignment: CDR1 SGDLS and CDR2 YYNGEE. CDR3 DNA: TGTGCCAGCAGCGGGAGTTGGCAAGAGACCCAGTACTTC. It encodes CASSGSWQETQYF.

The rearrangement uses TRBV4-1 and TRBJ2-1, with 8 bases lining up with TRBD1. The trim removed 1 base at V and 6 bases at J, leaving 8 bases unmatched. This CDR3 comprises 16 residues. Germline CDR1 MGHRA, CDR2 YSYEKL. The CDR3 bases are TGCGCCAGCAGCCAAGTCGATTGGACAGGGCCCAATGAGCAGTTCTTC. This encodes CASSQVDWTGPNEQFF.